This TCR beta chain appears in the sequencing data of a study of T cells in Graves' hyperthyroidism and ophthalmopathy. The CDR3 totals 15 residues. Per germline, CDR1 ENHRY and CDR2 SYGVKD. After removal of 6 bases from V and 2 bases from J, the junction contained 7 bases not matched to a gene. Study conclusions and caveats: Stable hyperthyroidism and ophthalmopathy were separated using 13 V-J signatures. Blood also held most thyroid clonotypes expanded beyond 0.001.

TCR beta CDR3 regions were amplified from RNA transcripts. Using the HTBI primer set, a first-round RT-PCR was run on the TCR CDR3. MiXCR, applied by TCRdb to the multiplex PCR reads, yields one record per CDR3 protein. The sample holds hundreds of thousands of distinct CDR3 sequences, 45% seen once. This clonotype has only a few counts. No antigen is known for it. The chain combines TRBV10-3 with TRBJ2-7; 10 bases align to TRBD2. The sample taken for sequencing was peripheral blood or thyroid tissue (not recorded which). This clonotype was sampled from an adult man with Graves' disease, either hyperthyroidism or ophthalmopathy (not recorded which). The CDR3, as DNA: TGTGCCATCAGGAGAGCGGGGGGGGCCACCTACGAGCAGTACTTC. It yields the protein CAIRRAGGATYEQYF.